This T cell receptor beta chain was observed in a study of cytomegalovirus exposure and HLA in healthy donors. Findings and caveats of the study: Later examination showed HLA-associated TCR beta chains had greater clonal expansion than equally common others. Presence/absence analysis assumed near-uniform sequencing depth across donors.

Details on this clone: As yet, its antigen is unknown.

Germline values: CDR1 LNHDA, CDR2 SQIVND (reference sequence). Trimming removed 3 bases from V and 6 bases from J; junction bases left unmatched: 1. The CDR3 is 13 amino acids. PCR was performed using 60 Vbeta and 13 Jbeta primers. Using immunoSEQ multiplex PCR, the repertoire was profiled, and TCRdb retains in-frame clones only, with some absent. This table holds around 170,000 clones, 80% found once. Source material: PBMCs. The receptor was derived from a woman in her forties or fifties in good health and CMV-seropositive. The chain uses TRBV19 and TRBJ2-2; 7 bases line up with TRBD1. The CDR3, as DNA: TGTGCCAGTAGTATGACAGGGCCCGGGGAGCTGTTTTTT. Its protein product is CASSMTGPGELFF.